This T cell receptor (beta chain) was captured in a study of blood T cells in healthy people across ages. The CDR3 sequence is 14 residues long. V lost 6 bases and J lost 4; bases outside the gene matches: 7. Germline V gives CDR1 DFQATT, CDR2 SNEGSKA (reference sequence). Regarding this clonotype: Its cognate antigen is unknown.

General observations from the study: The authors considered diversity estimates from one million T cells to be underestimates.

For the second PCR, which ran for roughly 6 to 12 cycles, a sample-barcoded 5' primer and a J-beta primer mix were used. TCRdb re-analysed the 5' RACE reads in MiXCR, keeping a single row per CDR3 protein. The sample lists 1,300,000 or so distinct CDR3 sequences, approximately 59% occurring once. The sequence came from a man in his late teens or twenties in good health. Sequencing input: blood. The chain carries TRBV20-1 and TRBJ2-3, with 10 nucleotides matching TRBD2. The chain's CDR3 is CSAPTSGVADTQYF. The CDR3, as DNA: TGCAGTGCGCCTACTAGCGGGGTTGCAGATACGCAGTATTTT.